The rows below give T cell receptor beta chains drawn from one sample of a study of T-cell memory formation after mild COVID-19. TCRdb called the 5' RACE reads again in MiXCR, with one record for every CDR3 protein. Here the sample spans roughly 450,000 distinct CDR3 sequences, roughly 18% being singletons. The sequenced sample consisted of PBMCs or a T cell subset sorted from them (not recorded which). The receptors here all came from a man in his late teens or twenties who had mild COVID-19 (a few samples of this study predate the infection). Cell type and time point are not known. CDR3s include the opening cysteine and the closing phenylalanine or tryptophan. D genes are given only for firm matches. Not every row has a clone size; where given, it reads once, few, many or a size class.

>.|.|TRBV11-2|TRBJ2-7
TGTGCCAGCAGCTTTCCCCCTCACGAGCAGTACTTC
CASSFPPHEQYF
>few|.|TRBV29-1|TRBJ2-3
TGCAGCGTTGGCCAACTCAGGGGAGATACGCAGTATTTT
CSVGQLRGDTQYF
>many|TRBD2|TRBV7-2|TRBJ2-5
TGTGCCAGCAGCTTAAGTCTAGCGGGGGCTGAGACCCAGTACTTC
CASSLSLAGAETQYF
>.|.|TRBV7-3|TRBJ2-3
TGTGCCAGCAGCCCAATCAGGGGAGGCGGCACAGATACGCAGTATTTT
CASSPIRGGGTDTQYF
>once|TRBD1|TRBV29-1|TRBJ2-1
TGCAGCGTTTGGACAGGAGCGTCCTACAATGAGCAGTTCTTC
CSVWTGASYNEQFF
>few|.|TRBV7-2|TRBJ2-1
TGTGCCAGCAGCAAATCCAGTAGTGAGCAGTTCTTC
CASSKSSSEQFF
>few|.|TRBV5-8|TRBJ1-5
TGTGCCAGCAGCTTTGAGGGATTTAGCAATCAGCCCCAGCATTTT
CASSFEGFSNQPQHF
>few|.|TRBV5-4|TRBJ2-7
TGTGCCAGCAGCTCGGGACTGAAGGAGCAGTACTTC
CASSSGLKEQYF
>.|TRBD2|TRBV29-1|TRBJ2-3
TGCAGCGTTACTAGCGGTAGCACAGATACGCAGTATTTT
CSVTSGSTDTQYF
>.|.|TRBV9|TRBJ2-1
TGTGCCAGCAGCGACACAAGGGAGCAGTTCTTC
CASSDTREQFF
>.|.|TRBV7-6|TRBJ2-3
TGTGCCAGCAGCTTAGGGCCTAGCGTCCCAGATACGCAGTATTTT
CASSLGPSVPDTQYF
>.|.|TRBV12-3/TRBV12-4|TRBJ1-1
TGTGCCAGCAGTTTCAAACAGATGAACACTGAAGCTTTCTTT
CASSFKQMNTEAFF
>few|TRBD2|TRBV7-2|TRBJ2-1
TGTGCCAGCAGCCGGACTAGCGGGGGGCCCTACAATGAGCAGTTCTTC
CASSRTSGGPYNEQFF
>.|.|TRBV5-4|TRBJ2-2
TGTGCCACCAGGGCTTGGGACACCGGGGAGCTGTTTTTT
CATRAWDTGELFF
>.|.|TRBV25-1|TRBJ2-1
TGTGCCAGCAGGGGACTTAGTCCCTACAATGAGCAGTTCTTC
CASRGLSPYNEQFF
>few|.|TRBV28|TRBJ1-5
TGTGCCAGCAGTTTAGGGGGGTTCCATCAGCCCCAGCATTTT
CASSLGGFHQPQHF
>few|.|TRBV5-1|TRBJ1-1
TGCGCCAGCAGCTTGGTACCCCTCGCCTGGGACGCGAACACTGAAGCTTTCTTT
CASSLVPLAWDANTEAFF
>few|.|TRBV7-2|TRBJ1-1
TGTGCCAGCAGCTTAACATGGAGGGACACTGAAGCTTTCTTT
CASSLTWRDTEAFF
>.|.|TRBV7-2|TRBJ1-1
TGTGCCAGCAGCTTAGCGCACCAGGTGAACACTGAAGCTTTCTTT
CASSLAHQVNTEAFF
>.|TRBD1|TRBV4-1|TRBJ1-2
TGCGCCAGCAGCTACCGGGACAGCTATGGCTACACCTTC
CASSYRDSYGYTF
>few|.|TRBV5-5|TRBJ2-2
TGTGCCAGCAGCACCGGGACGAACACCGGGGAGCTGTTTTTT
CASSTGTNTGELFF
>.|.|TRBV14|TRBJ1-2
TGTGCCAGCAGCCCACAGGGCCTCTGGGGCTACACCTTC
CASSPQGLWGYTF
>few|TRBD1|TRBV5-1|TRBJ1-1
TGCGCCAGCAGCCCTCAGGGGGCTTACACTGAAGCTTTCTTT
CASSPQGAYTEAFF
>few|.|TRBV12-3/TRBV12-4|TRBJ2-3
TGTGCCACCACACAGGGATTCGGGTACACAGATACGCAGTATTTT
CATTQGFGYTDTQYF
>.|.|TRBV6-5|TRBJ1-1
TGTGCCAGCAGTTACGTTATCAACACTGAAGCTTTCTTT
CASSYVINTEAFF
>few|.|TRBV2|TRBJ2-3
TGTGCCAGCAGTGAAGGACAGCAGCTCTTACCCACAGATACGCAGTATTTT
CASSEGQQLLPTDTQYF
>.|TRBD1|TRBV11-2|TRBJ1-2
TGTGCCAGCAGCAACGACAGGGTTCTAACTAGTTATGGCTACACCTTC
CASSNDRVLTSYGYTF
>few|.|TRBV6-5|TRBJ2-1
TGTGCCAGCAGTTACACGGCAGCCTACGGGGCGAGCGTGCAGTTCTTC
CASSYTAAYGASVQFF
>few|.|TRBV4-1|TRBJ2-2
TGCGCCAGCAGCCAAGAACAGGAGGGGGTCCCTACGAACACCGGGGAGCTGTTTTTT
CASSQEQEGVPTNTGELFF
>few|TRBD1|TRBV7-9|TRBJ1-2
TGTGCCAGCAGCTTAGGCGGCCACAGGGGATATGGCTACACCTTC
CASSLGGHRGYGYTF
>few|.|TRBV20-1|TRBJ2-7
TGCAGTGCTCCAGCGTACAGGGGAGGCGAGCAGTACTTC
CSAPAYRGGEQYF